This TCR beta chain was obtained from a study of T cell changes during pregnancy in multiple sclerosis. Sequencing was performed with immunoSEQ multiplex PCR; in TCRdb, only in-frame clones are kept and a portion is missing. The table has some 100,000 clones, about 94% seen once. Per the germline V gene, CDR1 is SGDLS and CDR2 is YYNGEE. V was pared by 4 bases and J by 7 bases, with 9 bases of the junction left unmatched. The length of the CDR3 is 15 residues. The starting material was peripheral blood, obtained before pregnancy. The chain joins TRBV9 to TRBJ2-1; the match to TRBD2 covers 9 bases. The clonotype comes from a female donor with multiple sclerosis, enrolled in a pregnancy study. The CDR3 region is CASSLGAGGSNEQFF. The CDR3 bases are TGTGCCAGCAGCCTCGGAGCGGGAGGTAGTAATGAGCAGTTCTTC.